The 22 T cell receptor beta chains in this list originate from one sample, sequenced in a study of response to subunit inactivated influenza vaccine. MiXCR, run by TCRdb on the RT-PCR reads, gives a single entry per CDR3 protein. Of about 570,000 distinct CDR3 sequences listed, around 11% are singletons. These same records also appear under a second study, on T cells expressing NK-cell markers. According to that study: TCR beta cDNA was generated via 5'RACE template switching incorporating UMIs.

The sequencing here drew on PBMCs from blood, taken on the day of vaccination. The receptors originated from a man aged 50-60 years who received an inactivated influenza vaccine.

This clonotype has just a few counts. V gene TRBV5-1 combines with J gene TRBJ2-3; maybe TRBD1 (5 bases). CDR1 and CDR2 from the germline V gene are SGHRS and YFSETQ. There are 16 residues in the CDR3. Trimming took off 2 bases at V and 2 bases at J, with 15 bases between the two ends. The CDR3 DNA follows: TGCGCCAGCAGCTTTTTGCCCGACAGTAACACAGATACGCAGTATTTT. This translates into CASSFLPDSNTDTQYF.

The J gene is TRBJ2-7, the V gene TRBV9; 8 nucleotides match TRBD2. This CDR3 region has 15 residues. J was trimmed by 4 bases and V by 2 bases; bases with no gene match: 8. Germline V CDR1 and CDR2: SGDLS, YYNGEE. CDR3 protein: CASSVGAGESYEQYF. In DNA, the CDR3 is TGTGCCAGCAGCGTCGGAGCGGGAGAGTCGTACGAGCAGTACTTC.

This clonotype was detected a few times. The CDR3 here is CSAPPRQGTYNEQFF. CDR3 in DNA: TGCAGTGCTCCCCCACGACAGGGGACTTACAATGAGCAGTTCTTC. The gene calls are TRBV20-1 and TRBJ2-1; TRBD1 matches at 8 bases. The CDR3 length is 15 residues. Germline V gives CDR1 DFQATT, CDR2 SNEGSKA (reference sequence). V lost 5 bases to trimming and J lost 4 bases; unmatched junction nucleotides: 10.

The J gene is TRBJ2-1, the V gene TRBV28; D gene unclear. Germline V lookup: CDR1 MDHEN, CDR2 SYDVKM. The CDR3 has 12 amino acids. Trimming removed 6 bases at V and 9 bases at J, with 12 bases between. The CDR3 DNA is TGTGCCAGCAGCCCGGTGGGAAGTGAGCAGTTCTTC. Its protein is CASSPVGSEQFF.

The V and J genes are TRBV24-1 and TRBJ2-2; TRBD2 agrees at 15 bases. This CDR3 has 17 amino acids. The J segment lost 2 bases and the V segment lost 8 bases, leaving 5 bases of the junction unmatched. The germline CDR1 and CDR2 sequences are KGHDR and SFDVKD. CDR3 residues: CATTGTSGGRNTGELFF. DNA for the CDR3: TGTGCCACCACCGGGACTAGCGGGGGGCGAAACACCGGGGAGCTGTTTTTT.

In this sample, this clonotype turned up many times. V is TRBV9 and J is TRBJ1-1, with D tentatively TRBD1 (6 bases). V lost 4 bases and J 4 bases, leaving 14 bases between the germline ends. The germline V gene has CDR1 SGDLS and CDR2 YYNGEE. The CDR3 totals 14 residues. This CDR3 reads CASSPQGGGTEAFF. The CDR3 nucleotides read TGTGCCAGCAGCCCGCAGGGAGGGGGCACTGAAGCTTTCTTT.

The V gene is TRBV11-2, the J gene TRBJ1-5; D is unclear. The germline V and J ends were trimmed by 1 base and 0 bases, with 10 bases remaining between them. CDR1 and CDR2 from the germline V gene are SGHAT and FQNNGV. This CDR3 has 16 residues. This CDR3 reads CASSLGNSLSNQPQHF. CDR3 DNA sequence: TGTGCCAGCAGCTTAGGTAACAGCCTTAGCAATCAGCCCCAGCATTTT.

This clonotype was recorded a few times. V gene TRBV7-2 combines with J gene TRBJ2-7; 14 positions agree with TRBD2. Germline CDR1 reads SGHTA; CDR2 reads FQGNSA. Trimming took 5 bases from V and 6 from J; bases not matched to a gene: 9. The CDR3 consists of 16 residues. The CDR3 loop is CASSLNGLAGGGEQYF. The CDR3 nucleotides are TGTGCCAGCAGCCTAAACGGACTAGCGGGAGGAGGCGAGCAGTACTTC.

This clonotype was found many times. The CDR3 reads CASSAGQNTGELFF. Written as DNA, the CDR3 is TGTGCCAGCAGTGCGGGACAGAACACCGGGGAGCTGTTTTTT. The rearrangement uses TRBV28 and TRBJ2-2; D tentatively fits TRBD1 or TRBD2 (6 bases each). CDR1 is MDHEN, CDR2 SYDVKM, per germline. Trimming shortened V by 5 bases and J by 1 base, and 8 bases separated the two germline ends. The CDR3 extends over 14 amino acids.

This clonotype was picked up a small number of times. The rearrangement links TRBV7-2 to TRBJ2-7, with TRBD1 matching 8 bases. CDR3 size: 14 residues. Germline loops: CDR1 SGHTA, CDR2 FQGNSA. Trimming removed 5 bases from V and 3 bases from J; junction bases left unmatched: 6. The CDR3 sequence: CASSAQGAGYEQYF. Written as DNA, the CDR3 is TGTGCCAGCAGCGCCCAGGGGGCAGGCTACGAGCAGTACTTC.

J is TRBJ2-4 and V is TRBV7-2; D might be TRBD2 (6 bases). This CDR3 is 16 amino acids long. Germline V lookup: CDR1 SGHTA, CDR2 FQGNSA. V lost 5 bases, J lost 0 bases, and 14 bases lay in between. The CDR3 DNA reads TGTGCCAGCAGCCCGGGACTCCTGCTAGCCAAAAACATTCAGTACTTC. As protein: CASSPGLLLAKNIQYF.

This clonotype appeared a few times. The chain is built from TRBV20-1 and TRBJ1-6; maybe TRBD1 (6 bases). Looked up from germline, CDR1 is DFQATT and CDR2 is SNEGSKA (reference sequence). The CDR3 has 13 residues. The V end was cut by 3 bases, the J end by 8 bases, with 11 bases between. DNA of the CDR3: TGCAGTGCTAGGGGAGGGGGTCATTCACCCCTCCACTTT. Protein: CSARGGGHSPLHF.

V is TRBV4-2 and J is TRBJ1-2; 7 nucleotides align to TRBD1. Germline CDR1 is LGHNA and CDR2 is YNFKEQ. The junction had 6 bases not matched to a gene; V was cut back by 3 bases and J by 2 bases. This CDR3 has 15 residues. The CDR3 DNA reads TGTGCCAGCAGCCACTCCGGGACAGAAAACTATGGCTACACCTTC. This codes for CASSHSGTENYGYTF.

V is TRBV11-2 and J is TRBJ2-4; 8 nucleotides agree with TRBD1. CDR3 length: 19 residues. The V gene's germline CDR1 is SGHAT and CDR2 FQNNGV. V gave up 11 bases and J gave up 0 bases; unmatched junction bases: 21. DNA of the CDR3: TGTGCCTTCAGCCCGAGAGACAGGGGCCGCGACTTAGCCAAAAACATTCAGTACTTC. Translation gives CAFSPRDRGRDLAKNIQYF. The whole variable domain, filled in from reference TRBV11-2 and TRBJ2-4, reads EAGVAQSPRYKIIEKRQSVAFWCNPISGHATLYWYQQILGQGPKLLIQFQNNGVVDDSQLPKDRFSAERLKGVDSTLKIQPAKLEDSAVYLCAFSPRDRGRDLAKNIQYFGAGTRLSVL.

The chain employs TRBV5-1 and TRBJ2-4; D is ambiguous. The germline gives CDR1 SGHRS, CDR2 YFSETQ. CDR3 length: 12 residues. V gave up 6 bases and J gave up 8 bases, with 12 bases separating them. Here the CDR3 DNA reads TGCGCCAGCAAGCCAAGGCAGGACATTCAGTACTTC. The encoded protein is CASKPRQDIQYF.

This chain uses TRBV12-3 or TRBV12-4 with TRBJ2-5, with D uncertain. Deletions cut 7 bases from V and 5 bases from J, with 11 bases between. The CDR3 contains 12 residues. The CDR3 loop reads CASTGLVETQYF. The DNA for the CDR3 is TGTGCCAGCACCGGGTTGGTGGAGACCCAGTACTTC.

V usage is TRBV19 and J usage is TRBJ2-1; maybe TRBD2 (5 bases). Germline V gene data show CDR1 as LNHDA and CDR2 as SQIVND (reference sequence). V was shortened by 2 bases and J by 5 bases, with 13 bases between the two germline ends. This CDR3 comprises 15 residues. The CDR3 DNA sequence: TGTGCCAGTAGTATACCCAGCGGCCGGGACAATGAGCAGTTCTTC. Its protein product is CASSIPSGRDNEQFF.

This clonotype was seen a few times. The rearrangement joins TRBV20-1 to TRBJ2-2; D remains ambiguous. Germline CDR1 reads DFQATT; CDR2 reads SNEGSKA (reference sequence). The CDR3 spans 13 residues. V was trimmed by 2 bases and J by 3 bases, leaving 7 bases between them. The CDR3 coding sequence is TGCAGTGCTAGACATCCAGACACCGGGGAGCTGTTTTTT. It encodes CSARHPDTGELFF.

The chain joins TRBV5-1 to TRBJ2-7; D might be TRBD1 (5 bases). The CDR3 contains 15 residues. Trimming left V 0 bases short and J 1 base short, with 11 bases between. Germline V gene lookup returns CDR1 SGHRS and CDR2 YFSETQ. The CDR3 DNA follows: TGCGCCAGCAGCTTGGGCTCCCAGGGTTCCTACGAGCAGTACTTC. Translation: CASSLGSQGSYEQYF.

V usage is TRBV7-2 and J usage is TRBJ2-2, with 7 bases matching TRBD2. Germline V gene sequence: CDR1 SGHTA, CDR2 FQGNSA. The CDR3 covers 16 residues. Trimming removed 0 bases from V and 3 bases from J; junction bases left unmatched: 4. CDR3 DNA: TGTGCCAGCAGCTTAGCGGGGACTACCCACACCGGGGAGCTGTTTTTT. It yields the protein CASSLAGTTHTGELFF.

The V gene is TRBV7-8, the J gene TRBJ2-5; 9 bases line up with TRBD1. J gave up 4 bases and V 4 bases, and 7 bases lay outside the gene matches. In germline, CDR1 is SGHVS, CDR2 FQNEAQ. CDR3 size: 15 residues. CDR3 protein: CASSSQGARGETQYF. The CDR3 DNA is TGTGCCAGCAGCTCACAGGGGGCGAGAGGAGAGACCCAGTACTTC.

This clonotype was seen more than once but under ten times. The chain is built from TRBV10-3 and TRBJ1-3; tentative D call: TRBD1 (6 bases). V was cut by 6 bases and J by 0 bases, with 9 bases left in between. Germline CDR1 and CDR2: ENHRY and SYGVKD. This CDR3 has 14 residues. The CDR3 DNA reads TGTGCCATCAGGGTGACAGGCTCTGGAAACACCATATATTTT. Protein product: CAIRVTGSGNTIYF.